The entry below gives a single T cell receptor beta chain sequence along with its context. Using immunoSEQ multiplex PCR, the repertoire was profiled, and TCRdb retains in-frame clones only, with some absent. Of over 150,000 clones listed, about 81% are singletons. This entry is derived from a study of blood T cell repertoires in COVID-19. Study in general: COVID-19 samples from acute and convalescent phases originated in the United States, Italy and Spain. In each case, the material was cDNA or gDNA derived from T cells, B-cell-depleted T cells, or PBMCs.

Each participant's cohort was designated according to participant-reported clinical history. CDR1 and CDR2 from the germline V gene are ENHRY and SYGVKD. V trimming: 4 bases; J trimming: 0 bases; junction bases outside the gene matches: 6. The CDR3 is 16 amino acids. The chain is built from TRBV10-3 and TRBJ2-3, with 8 positions matching TRBD1. The source is a woman in her 30s who had recovered from COVID-19. Sequencing was carried out using PBMCs or T cells enriched from blood (not recorded which). The CDR3 DNA is TGTGCCATCAGTGTCGGGACAGGTCAAAGCACAGATACGCAGTATTTT. This sequence encodes CAISVGTGQSTDTQYF.